One and the same sample provided the 10 T cell receptor beta chains below, sequenced in a study of T-cell memory formation after mild COVID-19. TCRdb reanalysed the 5' RACE reads using MiXCR and keeps one entry per CDR3 protein. The repertoire holds 500,000 to 600,000 distinct CDR3 sequences, more than 15% seen once, with about 12% in the top ten. The sample taken for sequencing was PBMCs or a T cell subset sorted from them (not recorded which). The receptor set was obtained from an adult woman who had mild COVID-19 (a few samples of this study predate the infection). Cell type and time point are not known.

This clonotype has only a few counts. The chain is built from TRBV7-2 and TRBJ2-5; D perhaps matches TRBD1 (5 bases). V was shortened by 4 bases and J by 4 bases, with 19 bases between the two germline ends. Germline CDR1 is SGHTA and CDR2 is FQGNSA. This CDR3 is 16 amino acids long. This CDR3 reads CASSSHQGQGLETQYF. CDR3 DNA: TGTGCCAGCAGCTCTCACCAGGGCCAGGGATTAGAGACCCAGTACTTC.

The rearrangement joins TRBV7-2 to TRBJ2-1; D gene unclear. The CDR3 has 17 amino acids. The ends were cut back, 5 bases at V and 0 bases at J, with 17 bases in the middle. CDR1 and CDR2 (germline): SGHTA, FQGNSA. The CDR3 DNA reads TGTGCCAGCAGCCTACCCCTAGGTAGAAGCTCCTACAATGAGCAGTTCTTC. Translating gives CASSLPLGRSSYNEQFF. Combining the CDR3 with reference TRBV7-2 and TRBJ2-1 gives the whole variable domain GAGVSQSPSNKVTEKGKDVELRCDPISGHTALYWYRQSLGQGLEFLIYFQGNSAPDKSGLPSDRFSAERTGGSVSTLTIQRTQQEDSAVYLCASSLPLGRSSYNEQFFGPGTRLTVL.

This clonotype appeared a few times. The V and J genes are TRBV20-1 and TRBJ1-5; D is unresolved. The V end lost 0 bases, the J end lost 11 bases, and 11 bases lay between the germline ends. In germline, CDR1 is DFQATT, CDR2 SNEGSKA (reference sequence). The CDR3 is made up of 12 amino acids. The CDR3 DNA sequence: TGCAGTGCTAGAGAGGGAGGGAAGGCCCAGCATTTT. Translation gives CSAREGGKAQHF.

V is TRBV12-3 or TRBV12-4 and J is TRBJ1-2, with D uncertain. The CDR3 loop spans 13 amino acids. Trimming took off 7 bases at V and 5 bases at J, with 14 bases between the two ends. CDR3 nucleotide sequence: TGTGCCAGCACCACTGGGATTCTTTATGGCTACACCTTC. The encoded protein is CASTTGILYGYTF.

This clonotype appeared a few times. This chain links TRBV7-2 with TRBJ1-6; D unresolved. The CDR3 runs 13 residues. Germline CDR1 reads SGHTA; CDR2 reads FQGNSA. V gave up 1 base and J gave up 10 bases, with 8 bases separating them. CDR3 sequence: CASSLVSESPLHF. Written as DNA, the CDR3 is TGTGCCAGCAGCTTAGTCTCTGAGTCACCCCTCCACTTT.

The chain has TRBV6-2 or TRBV6-3 and TRBJ1-5; the match to TRBD1 covers 7 bases. This CDR3 spans 16 amino acids. In germline, CDR1 is MNHEY, CDR2 SVGEGT. The V gene end was trimmed by 5 bases and the J gene end by 1 base; junction bases not matched to a gene: 8. The CDR3 nucleotides read TGTGCCAGCAGTCCGGACAGGTTTTGGAGCAATCAGCCCCAGCATTTT. This encodes CASSPDRFWSNQPQHF.

This clonotype appeared a few times. The V gene is TRBV5-1, the J gene TRBJ2-7; TRBD2 might be the D (5 bases). V lost 6 bases to trimming and J lost 0 bases, with 13 bases between them. Germline loops: CDR1 SGHRS, CDR2 YFSETQ. The CDR3 sequence is 14 residues long. The CDR3 loop reads CASNADSRSYEQYF. Written as DNA, the CDR3 is TGCGCCAGCAACGCGGACTCTCGCTCCTACGAGCAGTACTTC.

The chain is built from TRBV4-3 and TRBJ2-4; no definite D call. The length of the CDR3 is 16 residues. Germline V gene sequence: CDR1 LGHNA, CDR2 YSLEER. Trimming took 0 bases from V and 0 from J, leaving 9 bases between them. CDR3 sequence: CASSQETALAKNIQYF. The CDR3, as DNA: TGCGCCAGCAGCCAAGAGACGGCCTTAGCCAAAAACATTCAGTACTTC.

J is TRBJ1-1 and V is TRBV7-9; perhaps TRBD1 as D (5 bases). The CDR3 loop spans 12 amino acids. The germline CDR1 and CDR2 sequences are SEHNR and FQNEAQ (reference sequence). Deletions cut 7 bases from V and 7 bases from J, with 13 bases between. DNA for the CDR3: TGTGCCAGCATCGGTTCCAGGGTTGAAGCTTTCTTT. It is translated as CASIGSRVEAFF.

This clonotype was counted many times. Compared with germline, one end of the junction differs, possibly owing to a read error. V and J are TRBV7-9 and TRBJ2-7; D unclear. The CDR3 is 12 amino acids. Germline CDR1 and CDR2: SEHNR and FQNEAQ (reference sequence). The DNA for the CDR3 is TGCGCCAGCAGCTTGTTCCCCTACGAGCAGTACTTC. Protein: CASSLFPYEQYF.